One and the same sample provided the 26 T cell receptor beta chains below, sequenced in a study of early stage breast cancer tumors. Assay: immunoSEQ multiplex PCR; the TCRdb copy retains only in-frame clones and omits some. The table shows about 50,000 clones, with 70% to 80% occurring only once. Material for sequencing was blood. The receptors were gathered from a person aged 25 to 40 with breast cancer.

In its sample, this clone ranks as medium-sized. The genes are TRBV27 and TRBJ1-1; possible D gene TRBD1, 5 bases. The V end was cut by 0 bases, the J end by 4 bases, with 9 bases between. CDR3 length equals 14 residues. The germline V gene has CDR1 MNHEY and CDR2 SMNVEV (reference sequence). The CDR3 region is CASSLSPGLTEAFF. CDR3 DNA: TGTGCCAGCAGTTTATCGCCAGGGCTCACTGAAGCTTTCTTT.

The chain couples TRBV30 to TRBJ2-7, with 11 bases fitting TRBD2. CDR3 length: 15 residues. The germline CDR1 and CDR2 sequences are GTSNPN and SVGIG (reference sequence). The trim removed 4 bases at V and 2 bases at J, leaving 7 bases unmatched. The CDR3 sequence is CAWTPLSGRAYEQYF. The CDR3, as DNA: TGTGCCTGGACCCCCCTTAGCGGGAGGGCCTACGAGCAGTACTTC.

The chain combines TRBV11-2 with TRBJ1-3; D possibly corresponds to TRBD1 (5 bases). V gave up 5 bases and J gave up 4 bases, with 21 bases separating them. Germline CDR1 reads SGHAT; CDR2 reads FQNNGV. CDR3 length: 17 amino acids. The CDR3 DNA reads TGTGCCAGCAGCCTCCCCTTGGCGGGGAGGGGCGGAAACACCATATATTTT. Its translation is CASSLPLAGRGGNTIYF. Full variable domain (outside the CDR3, taken from reference TRBV11-2 and TRBJ1-3): EAGVAQSPRYKIIEKRQSVAFWCNPISGHATLYWYQQILGQGPKLLIQFQNNGVVDDSQLPKDRFSAERLKGVDSTLKIQPAKLEDSAVYLCASSLPLAGRGGNTIYFGEGSWLTVV.

This chain uses TRBV7-2 with TRBJ1-3; D not resolved. Germline assignment: CDR1 SGHTA and CDR2 FQGNSA. V lost 1 base to trimming and J lost 0 bases, with 4 bases between them. This CDR3 spans 14 amino acids. The CDR3 bases are TGTGCCAGCAGCTTAGGGGTCTCTGGAAACACCATATATTTT. It is translated as CASSLGVSGNTIYF.

This chain connects TRBV2 to TRBJ2-3, with TRBD2 identical over 8 bases. The V gene's germline CDR1 is SNHLY and CDR2 FYNNEI. The V gene end was trimmed by 9 bases and the J gene end by 5 bases; junction bases not matched to a gene: 7. The CDR3 sequence is 13 residues long. The CDR3 loop is CASQRELGDTQYF. In DNA, the CDR3 is TGTGCCAGTCAGCGGGAGCTGGGAGATACGCAGTATTTT.

This chain joins TRBV14 and TRBJ2-7; 8 bases map to TRBD2. CDR3 size: 14 residues. Trimming took 4 bases from V and 2 from J; bases not matched to a gene: 4. The germline CDR1 and CDR2 sequences are SGHDN and FVKESK. Here the CDR3 reads CASSPAGLAYEQYF. The CDR3 DNA reads TGTGCCAGCAGCCCAGCGGGACTAGCCTACGAGCAGTACTTC.

The chain carries TRBV5-1 and TRBJ1-2; TRBD1 matches at 7 bases. The CDR3 is 14 residues long. J was trimmed by 6 bases and V by 3 bases; bases with no gene match: 8. In germline, CDR1 is SGHRS, CDR2 YFSETQ. As DNA, the CDR3 is TGCGCCAGCAGCTCCGGACCCGACAGGGATGGCTACACCTTC. Its translation: CASSSGPDRDGYTF.

The CDR3 nucleotides are TGTGCCAGCAGCTTGGGGTTTCAGAACACTGAAGCTTTCTTT. Encoded protein: CASSLGFQNTEAFF. This sequence joins TRBV5-4 and TRBJ1-1; no definite D call. Germline lookup yields CDR1 SGHNT and CDR2 YYREEE (reference sequence). The CDR3 consists of 14 residues. V lost 0 bases to trimming and J lost 1 base, with 7 bases between them.

Only a few counts were recorded for this clone. The chain uses TRBV30 and TRBJ1-1, with D uncertain. CDR3 length: 12 residues. Trimming shortened V by 2 bases and J by 5 bases, and 9 bases separated the two germline ends. Looked up from germline, CDR1 is GTSNPN and CDR2 is SVGIG (reference sequence). This CDR3 is CAWSRQLTEAFF. In nucleotides, the CDR3 is TGTGCCTGGAGTAGGCAATTGACTGAAGCTTTCTTT.

The rearrangement uses TRBV19 and TRBJ2-7; TRBD1 aligns across 7 bases. Unmatched junction bases numbered 5, after V lost 3 bases and J lost 0 bases. CDR1 is LNHDA, CDR2 SQIVND, per germline (reference sequence). CDR3 length: 15 amino acids. Here the CDR3 DNA reads TGTGCCAGTAGTATCCGACAGGGTCCCTCCTACGAGCAGTACTTC. Its translation: CASSIRQGPSYEQYF.

A single count supports this clone. The rearrangement uses TRBV5-1 and TRBJ2-2, with TRBD2 identical over 9 bases. After removal of 1 base from V and 4 bases from J, the junction contained 11 bases not matched to a gene. The V gene's germline CDR1 is SGHRS and CDR2 YFSETQ. The CDR3 totals 18 residues. CDR3 DNA: TGCGCCAGCAGCTTGTCAGGCGGGAGGGCCGTCCGCACCGGGGAGCTGTTTTTT. Its translation: CASSLSGGRAVRTGELFF.

A single count supports this clone. This chain connects TRBV28 to TRBJ2-5; D might be TRBD2 (7 bases). Trimming took off 2 bases at V and 5 bases at J, with 15 bases between the two ends. This CDR3 contains 15 residues. The germline CDR1 and CDR2 sequences are MDHEN and SYDVKM. The chain's CDR3 is CASSLPRGGAETQYF. CDR3 bases: TGTGCCAGCAGTTTACCGAGGGGGGGCGCGGAGACCCAGTACTTC.

This clone came up once. The gene calls are TRBV14 and TRBJ2-1; D ambiguous. Trimming pared 2 bases from V and 8 bases from J, leaving 25 bases between. CDR3 length equals 18 residues. The germline CDR1 and CDR2 sequences are SGHDN and FVKESK. The CDR3 nucleotides read TGTGCCAGCAGCCAACCCCCCCCTAGTGGCGGCCCCCATTATGAGCAGTTCTTC. This gives the protein CASSQPPPSGGPHYEQFF.

In this sample, this clone turned up once. The gene calls are TRBV6-1 and TRBJ1-2, with 11 bases that match TRBD1. This CDR3 is 13 amino acids long. The germline gives CDR1 MNHNS, CDR2 SASEGT. Unmatched junction bases numbered 1, after V lost 8 bases and J lost 2 bases. This CDR3 reads CASGQGANYGYTF. The CDR3, as DNA: TGTGCCAGCGGACAGGGGGCGAACTATGGCTACACCTTC.

This chain connects TRBV7-9 to TRBJ2-5, with 12 bases aligning to TRBD2. The CDR3 is made up of 15 amino acids. J gave up 5 bases and V 5 bases, and 6 bases lay outside the gene matches. CDR1 is SEHNR and CDR2 is FQNEAQ in the germline V gene (reference sequence). CDR3: CASSTRLAGAETQYF. CDR3 bases: TGTGCCAGCAGCACCAGACTAGCGGGAGCGGAGACCCAGTACTTC.

The rearrangement links TRBV7-9 to TRBJ2-5, with 8 nucleotides matching TRBD2. The assigned J gene may be wrong: the sequence end matches TRBJ2-7 better. CDR1 SEHNR and CDR2 FQNEAQ come from the germline V gene (reference sequence). This CDR3 is 15 amino acids long. As DNA, the CDR3 is TGTGCCAGCAGCCCCCCGCTGGGACTAGCCTACGAGCAGTACTTC. Translating it yields CASSPPLGLAYEQYF.

This rearrangement joins TRBV7-7 to TRBJ1-3; no clear D gene. The CDR3 has 13 amino acids. From germline, CDR1 is SSHAT and CDR2 FNYEAQ (reference sequence). Trimming left V 1 base short and J 4 bases short, with 5 bases between. Written as DNA, the CDR3 is TGTGCCAGCAGCTTAGGGCTGGGAAACACCATATATTTT. Amino acid sequence: CASSLGLGNTIYF. The complete variable domain, with remaining parts taken from reference TRBV7-7 and TRBJ1-3, reads GAGVSQSPRYKVTKRGQDVTLRCDPISSHATLYWYQQALGQGPEFLTYFNYEAQPDKSGLPSDRFSAERPEGSISTLTIQRTEQRDSAMYRCASSLGLGNTIYFGEGSWLTVV.

The rearrangement uses TRBV6-5 and TRBJ1-1; TRBD1 agrees at 7 bases. The germline V gene has CDR1 MNHEY and CDR2 SVGAGI. The CDR3 totals 13 residues. The junction had 3 bases not matched to a gene; V was cut back by 4 bases and J by 4 bases. This CDR3 reads CASSLQGITEAFF. In nucleotides, the CDR3 is TGTGCCAGCAGTTTACAGGGGATCACTGAAGCTTTCTTT.

The chain couples TRBV5-1 to TRBJ2-3, with D maybe TRBD1 (5 bases). V was clipped by 4 bases and J by 2 bases, with 11 bases between them. The CDR3 sequence is 14 residues long. Germline V gene sequence: CDR1 SGHRS, CDR2 YFSETQ. The CDR3 DNA is TGCGCCAGCAGCCTCTGGACATCCACAGATACGCAGTATTTT. It codes for CASSLWTSTDTQYF.

The V call is TRBV10-3, the J call TRBJ1-4, with unresolved D. V was clipped by 6 bases and J by 8 bases, with 13 bases between them. The CDR3 has 13 amino acids. CDR1 and CDR2 (germline): ENHRY, SYGVKD. CDR3 coding DNA: TGTGCCATCAGCCGGGGTTATCAGGAAAAACTGTTTTTT. It specifies CAISRGYQEKLFF.

The rearrangement joins TRBV28 to TRBJ1-2, with D uncertain. CDR3 length equals 11 residues. Trimming took off 9 bases at V and 6 bases at J, with 11 bases between the two ends. Looked up from germline, CDR1 is MDHEN and CDR2 is SYDVKM. The CDR3 DNA is TGTGCCAGACCCTCAGTTGATGGCTACACCTTC. Translation gives CARPSVDGYTF.

The rearrangement links TRBV2 to TRBJ1-3; TRBD1 matches at 8 bases. Germline-derived CDR1 and CDR2 are SNHLY and FYNNEI. The CDR3 length is 15 residues. With V trimmed by 0 bases and J by 2 bases, 0 bases remained unmatched. The CDR3 DNA follows: TGTGCCAGCAGTGAAGCGGACAGGGCTGGAAACACCATATATTTT. Amino acids: CASSEADRAGNTIYF.

J is TRBJ1-1 and V is TRBV6-5; possibly TRBD1 for D (5 bases). Germline CDR1 is MNHEY and CDR2 is SVGAGI. Trimming left V 2 bases short and J 6 bases short, with 13 bases between. This CDR3 has 14 amino acids. The CDR3 protein is CASSYGTHQAEAFF. CDR3 nucleotide sequence: TGTGCCAGCAGTTACGGGACTCATCAGGCTGAAGCTTTCTTT.

This chain links TRBV5-1 with TRBJ1-2; 7 bases are a match to TRBD1. CDR3 length: 16 residues. The germline V gene has CDR1 SGHRS and CDR2 YFSETQ. J lost 6 bases, V lost 5 bases, and 16 bases had no gene match. The CDR3 reads CASSSLPGQLTNGYTF. The CDR3 coding sequence is TGCGCCAGCAGTTCACTACCGGGACAGCTGACAAATGGCTACACCTTC.

The chain links TRBV14 to TRBJ1-1; D ambiguous. V gave up 4 bases and J gave up 4 bases, with 16 bases separating them. The CDR3 has 15 amino acids. Germline CDR1 SGHDN, CDR2 FVKESK. The CDR3 sequence is CASSRDLLQGTEAFF. Written as DNA, the CDR3 is TGTGCCAGCAGCCGAGACCTACTCCAAGGCACTGAAGCTTTCTTT. Drawing the rest from reference TRBV14 and TRBJ1-1, the complete variable domain is EAGVTQFPSHSVIEKGQTVTLRCDPISGHDNLYWYRRVMGKEIKFLLHFVKESKQDESGMPNNRFLAERTGGTYSTLKVQPAELEDSGVYFCASSRDLLQGTEAFFGQGTRLTVV.

This clone was counted once. This chain links TRBV19 with TRBJ2-6; 7 bases map to TRBD1. V gave up 7 bases and J gave up 2 bases; unmatched junction bases: 11. Germline loops: CDR1 LNHDA, CDR2 SQIVND (reference sequence). The CDR3 loop spans 17 amino acids. The CDR3 nucleotides are TGTGCCAGTAACCCCACCCCACAGGGGACTGGGGCCAACGTCCTGACTTTC. Protein product: CASNPTPQGTGANVLTF.